The clone carrying this T cell receptor (beta chain) has more than one count but fewer than ten. MiXCR, run by TCRdb on the RT-PCR reads, gives a single entry per CDR3 protein. The sample yields some 92,000 distinct CDR3 sequences, around 48% seen once. The CDR3 loop spans 16 amino acids. Unmatched junction bases numbered 9, after V lost 6 bases and J lost 4 bases. The germline CDR1 and CDR2 sequences are MNHEY and SMNVEV (reference sequence). This record belongs to a study of patients and donors after allogeneic stem cell transplantation. The sequence was obtained from a human donor who was either an allogeneic HSCT recipient or a stem cell or donor lymphocyte infusion donor (not recorded which). It is not recorded whose cells these are; they may come from a transplant donor. The sample taken for sequencing was blood, either unsorted or a sorted T cell fraction (not recorded which). The V gene is TRBV27, the J gene TRBJ1-6; 7 bases align to TRBD1. CDR3 in DNA: TGTGCCAGCAGATGGGTCGGGACAGAGTATAATTCACCCCTCCACTTT. As protein: CASRWVGTEYNSPLHF.